This T cell receptor beta chain was found in a study of beta chain features in type 1 diabetes. Study background: Sorted cells from all samples, numbering 107,917,701, were examined.

The entirety of the isolated RNA underwent reverse transcription, so expressed TCRB transcripts were sequenced. Repertoires were generated with immunoSEQ multiplex PCR, while TCRdb's copy carries only in-frame clones and drops some. The sample records 140,000 to 150,000 clones, 48% being singletons. Sorting based on CD45RO/CCR7/CD25/CD127/CD95/CD27 separated CD4+ naive, central memory, regulatory and stem cell-like memory cells. The CDR3 runs to 16 residues. Unmatched junction bases numbered 11, after V lost 5 bases and J lost 4 bases. Germline V CDR1 and CDR2: SGHAT, FQNNGV. Study findings and constraints: Fewer insertions but more deletions were seen at VDJ junctions in type 1 diabetes patients. In every one of the four CD4+ subsets, TCRB CDR3s were moderately but significantly shorter in Type 1 diabetes patients.

This clone was counted between two and nine times. As yet, its antigen is unknown. The chain has TRBV11-2 and TRBJ2-3; the match to TRBD1 covers 8 bases. The receptor was derived from a young man in good health. Sequencing was carried out using Tregs from blood. The DNA of the CDR3 is TGTGCCAGCAGCCCCCTGCGGGACAGGTTCGCAGATACGCAGTATTTT. Translating gives CASSPLRDRFADTQYF.